This record covers a single T cell receptor beta chain. This specimen comes from a study of blood T cell repertoires in COVID-19. Study overall: Collection of acute and convalescent COVID-19 samples took place in the United States, Italy and Spain. From T cells, B-cell-depleted T cells, or PBMCs came the material, which was cDNA or gDNA.

The authors' processing: Nucleated cell counts were estimated from reference gene primer amplification. Repertoires were generated with immunoSEQ multiplex PCR, while TCRdb's copy carries only in-frame clones and drops some. The V and J calls and the clone size are those of that table, but D and trimming were determined from the DNA. The table has about 440,000 clones, around nine tenths seen once. The sequenced material came from peripheral blood. The source of this sequence is a woman aged 30 to 39 with acute or convalescent COVID-19.

The CDR3 DNA is TGCAGCGTTGAAGCGGGGTACGGCGACGAGCAGTACTTC. Amino acids: CSVEAGYGDEQYF. This chain uses TRBV29-1 with TRBJ2-7, with D maybe TRBD2 (5 bases). V was cut by 1 base and J by 5 bases, with 12 bases left in between. CDR1 SQVTM and CDR2 ANQGSEA come from the germline V gene. This CDR3 comprises 13 residues.